Below, 12 T cell receptor beta chains from the same sample are listed, as sequenced in a study of siplizumab effects on memory and regulatory T cells. The data were produced by immunoSEQ multiplex PCR, yet TCRdb's version contains in-frame clones alone and is incomplete. The table includes tens of thousands of clones, over 75% detected once. Source material: naive CD8+ T cells sorted from blood. These receptors were collected from a human donor in good health.

This clone was detected only once. The rearrangement uses TRBV15 and TRBJ2-7; TRBD2 matches 12 bases. This CDR3 contains 15 residues. V was clipped by 8 bases and J by 3 bases; unmatched bases: 8. Looked up from germline, CDR1 is LNHNV and CDR2 is YYDKDF (reference sequence). The CDR3 region has the DNA TGTGCCACCGGCTCCGGACTAGCGGGATTCTACGAGCAGTACTTC. Translating it yields CATGSGLAGFYEQYF.

V usage is TRBV11-2 and J usage is TRBJ2-3; the D gene is possibly TRBD1 (5 bases). Looked up from germline, CDR1 is SGHAT and CDR2 is FQNNGV. V dropped 0 bases and J dropped 0 bases, with 7 bases sitting between them. The CDR3 has 15 amino acids. The CDR3 DNA sequence: TGTGCCAGCAGCTTAGAAGGGGCTAGCACAGATACGCAGTATTTT. Translating it yields CASSLEGASTDTQYF.

This clone was seen only once. The chain carries TRBV7-9 and TRBJ2-5; D call uncertain. Trimming stripped 1 base from V and 5 bases from J, with 8 bases between. The CDR3 runs 13 residues. The germline V gene has CDR1 SEHNR and CDR2 FQNEAQ (reference sequence). The CDR3 region is CASSLVPYETQYF. CDR3 nucleotides: TGTGCCAGCAGCTTAGTTCCTTACGAGACCCAGTACTTC.

This chain connects TRBV7-9 to TRBJ2-2; D not resolved. Trimming shortened V by 7 bases and J by 0 bases, and 9 bases separated the two germline ends. Germline CDR1 SEHNR, CDR2 FQNEAQ (reference sequence). The CDR3 is 14 amino acids. This CDR3 is CASTGTTNTGELFF. The CDR3 nucleotides read TGTGCCAGCACGGGCACAACGAACACCGGGGAGCTGTTTTTT.

This clone has just a few counts. The chain uses TRBV19 and TRBJ2-7; D tentatively fits TRBD1 or TRBD2 (6 bases each). Between the trimmed V and J ends, which lost 5 bases and 7 bases, there was a span of 12 bases. The CDR3 contains 12 residues. Germline V gives CDR1 LNHDA, CDR2 SQIVND (reference sequence). The CDR3 region is CASSPQGLEQYF. In DNA form, the CDR3 reads TGTGCCAGTAGTCCACAGGGACTGGAGCAGTACTTC.

The chain links TRBV20-1 to TRBJ2-1; D is unclear. Germline V gene lookup returns CDR1 DFQATT and CDR2 SNEGSKA (reference sequence). The V and J ends lost 0 bases and 5 bases respectively, with 2 bases between them. The CDR3 has 11 residues. The CDR3 coding sequence is TGCAGTGCTAGAGAGGACAATGAGCAGTTCTTC. Protein product: CSAREDNEQFF.

V and J are TRBV7-9 and TRBJ2-3, with TRBD2 identical over 10 bases. The CDR3 has 17 residues. The V gene's germline CDR1 is SEHNR and CDR2 FQNEAQ (reference sequence). The V segment lost 1 base and the J segment 4 bases; nucleotides outside the gene matches: 8. In DNA, the CDR3 is TGTGCCAGCAGCTTAGTGGGGACTAGCGCGTTCGCAGATACGCAGTATTTT. This codes for CASSLVGTSAFADTQYF.

J is TRBJ2-7 and V is TRBV2; a possible D gene is TRBD1 (6 bases). There are 15 residues in the CDR3. V was clipped by 4 bases and J by 0 bases, with 13 bases between them. The V gene's germline CDR1 is SNHLY and CDR2 FYNNEI. CDR3 protein: CASSVRTASSYEQYF. The CDR3 DNA follows: TGTGCCAGCAGTGTCAGGACAGCAAGCTCCTACGAGCAGTACTTC.

The V gene is TRBV27, the J gene TRBJ2-7, with 8 nucleotides matching TRBD2. CDR3 size: 14 residues. Germline V gives CDR1 MNHEY, CDR2 SMNVEV (reference sequence). Trimming at V came to 6 bases and at J to 3 bases, leaving 7 bases not matched to a gene. The CDR3 nucleotides read TGTGCCAGCAGGAGTACGGGAGGGCGCTACGAGCAGTACTTC. This sequence encodes CASRSTGGRYEQYF.

The J gene is TRBJ1-5, the V gene TRBV27; D call uncertain. The V and J ends lost 0 bases and 1 base respectively, with 4 bases between them. This CDR3 contains 14 residues. Germline CDR1 is MNHEY and CDR2 is SMNVEV (reference sequence). This CDR3 reads CASSLSGSNQPQHF. The DNA for the CDR3 is TGTGCCAGCAGTTTATCTGGGAGCAATCAGCCCCAGCATTTT.

This chain joins TRBV27 and TRBJ1-2; 10 nucleotides align to TRBD1. Looked up from germline, CDR1 is MNHEY and CDR2 is SMNVEV (reference sequence). After removal of 6 bases from V and 4 bases from J, the junction contained 11 bases not matched to a gene. There are 16 residues in the CDR3. DNA of the CDR3: TGTGCCAGCAGGAAACCCGGGACAGGGGATCCCTATGGCTACACCTTC. Encoded protein: CASRKPGTGDPYGYTF.

V usage is TRBV27 and J usage is TRBJ2-7, with D perhaps TRBD1 (5 bases). The germline CDR1 and CDR2 sequences are MNHEY and SMNVEV (reference sequence). Trimming removed 2 bases from V and 3 bases from J, with 11 bases in between. The CDR3 spans 14 residues. CDR3 in DNA: TGTGCCAGCAGTTTACAGGGTCCCCTCTACGAGCAGTACTTC. It translates to CASSLQGPLYEQYF.